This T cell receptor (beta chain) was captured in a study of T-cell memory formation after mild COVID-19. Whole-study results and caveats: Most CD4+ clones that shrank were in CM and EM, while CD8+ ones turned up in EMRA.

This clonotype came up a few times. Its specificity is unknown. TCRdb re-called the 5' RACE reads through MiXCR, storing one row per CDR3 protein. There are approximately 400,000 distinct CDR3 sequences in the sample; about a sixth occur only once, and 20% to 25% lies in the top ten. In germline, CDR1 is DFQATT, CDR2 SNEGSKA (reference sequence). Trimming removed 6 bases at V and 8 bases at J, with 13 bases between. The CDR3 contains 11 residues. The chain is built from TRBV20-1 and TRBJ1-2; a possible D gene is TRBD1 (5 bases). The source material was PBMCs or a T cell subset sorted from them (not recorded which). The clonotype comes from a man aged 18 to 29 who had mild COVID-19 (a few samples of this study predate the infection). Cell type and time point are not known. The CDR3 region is CSAGDPAGYTF. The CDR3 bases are TGCAGTGCAGGGGACCCAGCGGGCTACACCTTC.